This T cell receptor (beta chain) was sequenced for a study of blood T cell repertoires in COVID-19. Study summary: The cDNA or gDNA used as material had been derived from T cells, B-cell-depleted T cells, or PBMCs.

V was trimmed by 0 bases and J by 12 bases, leaving 12 bases between them. Germline V CDR1 and CDR2: MNHEY, SVGAGI. The CDR3 is 13 amino acids. Under the authors' procedure: Amplified reference gene primers provided the basis for estimating nucleated cell counts. TCRdb's copy holds only in-frame clones and misses some; the assay was immunoSEQ multiplex PCR. From that table come the V and J calls and clone size; the DNA was used to work out D and trimming. The sample lists about 230,000 clones; around four fifths were seen once. The TCR originated in a woman in her 70s with active or convalescent COVID-19. This chain links TRBV6-5 with TRBJ2-1; D might be TRBD1 (6 bases). Material for sequencing was peripheral blood. For the CDR3, the DNA is TGTGCCAGCAGTTACTCGACAGAGACAGGGCAGTTCTTC. It yields the protein CASSYSTETGQFF.